The rows below give T cell receptor beta chains drawn from one sample of a study of CD8 T cells in ankylosing spondylitis. One entry per CDR3 protein, called by TCRdb with MiXCR from the 5' RACE reads. The profile covers a few hundred thousand distinct CDR3 sequences, with around 24% appearing a single time and around 16% taken by the ten largest. Sequencing was done on a sample of blood, either unsorted or a sorted T cell fraction (not recorded which). These receptors all stem from a male donor with ankylosing spondylitis. Both conserved end residues are part of each CDR3. Clone size is not always given. Where it is, it says once, few, many or a class for expanded clones.

clone_size | v_call | cdr3_length | cdr3_aa
- | TRBV5-6 | 15 | CASSLGTVLQETQYF
many | TRBV20-1 | 15 | CSALLPAGGNNEQFF
- | TRBV20-1 | 14 | CSASRWDTNQPQHF
few | TRBV20-1 | 15 | CSARDVTISPDTQYF
- | TRBV20-1 | 16 | CSAKGQEGPTYNEQFF
many | TRBV5-1 | 13 | CASSLGTQETQYF
- | TRBV5-1 | 16 | CASSLPGTGGIGELFF
- | TRBV7-9 | 14 | CASSFGQGDEKLFF
- | TRBV3-1 | 15 | CASSQGAGGHNEQFF
few | TRBV29-1 | 11 | CSAETGETQYF
few | TRBV15 | 14 | CATSRGTYNYGYTF
few | TRBV7-3 | 16 | CASSLTDGPGTDTQYF
many | TRBV24-1 | 13 | CATSDLNTDEQYF
few | TRBV25-1 | 12 | CASSEWGYGYTF
few | TRBV20-1 | 12 | CSASRGYQPQHF
few | TRBV5-6 | 14 | CASSLLAGRDTQYF
- | TRBV7-9 | 14 | CASSRQGLSSPLHF
- | TRBV5-1 | 13 | CASSRSLTNEQFF
few | TRBV15 | 15 | CATSRVSAANTEAFF
- | TRBV30 | 15 | CAWSVQPGQGYEQYF
- | TRBV4-1 | 15 | CASSQTGSSTDTQYF
- | TRBV18 | 14 | CASSLTGLGETQYF
many | TRBV29-1 | 12 | CSVGQGVETQYF
many | TRBV12-3/TRBV12-4 | 14 | CASSPVWGPEGYTF
- | TRBV9 | 15 | CASTPGGGSYNEQFF
- | TRBV6-2/TRBV6-3 | 13 | CASRRPTGYEQYF
few | TRBV6-2/TRBV6-3 | 13 | CASSQEGRGELFF
- | TRBV5-5 | 14 | CASSLYRLEDEQYF
- | TRBV28 | 14 | CASRSSGRTGELFF
- | TRBV12-3/TRBV12-4 | 11 | CATTGRNEQFF
- | TRBV9 | 13 | CASSVGPAYEQYF
few | TRBV25-1 | 16 | CASSEFKEGRANVLTF
- | TRBV7-3 | 13 | CASSTQGFGELFF
many | TRBV12-3/TRBV12-4 | 16 | CASSPGSSGSRETQYF
- | TRBV7-2 | 13 | CASSLAPRVEQYF
- | TRBV20-1 | 17 | CSAPMGPRLAGVREQYF
- | TRBV5-1 | 16 | CASSLPGSAGTGELFF
few | TRBV18 | 13 | CASSPQGHLEQYF
few | TRBV7-8 | 12 | CASGQGLYEQYF
few | TRBV12-3/TRBV12-4 | 15 | CASSLLLSSYNEQFF
few | TRBV12-3/TRBV12-4 | 19 | CASSALSGRRSSGANVLTF
- | TRBV27 | 15 | CASSLRRDFYNEQFF
- | TRBV7-3 | 15 | CASSLNGQGSGTIYF
- | TRBV20-1 | 15 | CSASPSRTSVDTQYF
- | TRBV6-2/TRBV6-3 | 15 | CASSYQAGQSKEQYF
- | TRBV5-4 | 14 | CASSLEAEQETQYF